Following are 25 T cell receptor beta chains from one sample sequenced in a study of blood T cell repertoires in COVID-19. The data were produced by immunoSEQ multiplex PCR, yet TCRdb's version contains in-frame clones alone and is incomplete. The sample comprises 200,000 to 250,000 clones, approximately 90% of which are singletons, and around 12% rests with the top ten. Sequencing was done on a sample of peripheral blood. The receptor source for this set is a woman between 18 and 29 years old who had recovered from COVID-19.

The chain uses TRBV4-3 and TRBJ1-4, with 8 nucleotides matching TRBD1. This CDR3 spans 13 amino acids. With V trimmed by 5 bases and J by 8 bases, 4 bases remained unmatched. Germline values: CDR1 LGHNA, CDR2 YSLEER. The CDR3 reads CASSETGVEKLFF. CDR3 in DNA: TGCGCCAGCAGCGAGACAGGGGTAGAAAAACTGTTTTTT.

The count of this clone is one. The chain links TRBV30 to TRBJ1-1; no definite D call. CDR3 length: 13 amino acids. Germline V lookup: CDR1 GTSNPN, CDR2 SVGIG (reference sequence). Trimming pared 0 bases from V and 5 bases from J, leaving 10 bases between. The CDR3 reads CAWSVNTYTEAFF. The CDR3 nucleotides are TGTGCCTGGAGTGTAAATACTTATACTGAAGCTTTCTTT.

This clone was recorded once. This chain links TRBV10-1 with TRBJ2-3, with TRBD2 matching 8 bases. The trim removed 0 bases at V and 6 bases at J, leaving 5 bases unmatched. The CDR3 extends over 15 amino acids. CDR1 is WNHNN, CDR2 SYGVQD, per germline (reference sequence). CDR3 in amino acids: CASSESPGGTDTQYF. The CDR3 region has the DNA TGCGCCAGCAGTGAGTCGCCGGGGGGGACGGATACGCAGTATTTT.

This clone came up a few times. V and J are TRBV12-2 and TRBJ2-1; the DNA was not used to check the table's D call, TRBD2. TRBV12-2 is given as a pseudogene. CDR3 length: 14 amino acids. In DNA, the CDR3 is TGTGCAAGTCGCCGGGACTGGGTGTACGATGAGCAGTTCTTC. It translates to CASRRDWVYDEQFF.

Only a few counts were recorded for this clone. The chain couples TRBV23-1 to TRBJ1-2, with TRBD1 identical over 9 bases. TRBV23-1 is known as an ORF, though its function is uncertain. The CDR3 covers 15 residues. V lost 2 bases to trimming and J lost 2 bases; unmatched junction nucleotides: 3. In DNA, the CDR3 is TGCGCCAGCAGTCAACCGGACAGGGGAAACTATGGCTACACCTTC. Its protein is CASSQPDRGNYGYTF.

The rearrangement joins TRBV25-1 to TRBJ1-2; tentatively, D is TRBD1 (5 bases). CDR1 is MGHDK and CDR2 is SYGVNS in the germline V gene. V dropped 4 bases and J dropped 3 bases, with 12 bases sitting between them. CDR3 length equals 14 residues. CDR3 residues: CASSGGVTDYGYTF. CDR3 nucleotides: TGTGCCAGCAGTGGCGGCGTGACAGACTATGGCTACACCTTC.

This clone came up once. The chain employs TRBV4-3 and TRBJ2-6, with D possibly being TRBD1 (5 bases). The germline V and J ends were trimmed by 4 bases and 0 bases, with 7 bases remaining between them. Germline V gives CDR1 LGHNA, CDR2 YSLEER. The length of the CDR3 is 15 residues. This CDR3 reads CASSPDSSGANVLTF. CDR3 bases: TGCGCCAGCAGCCCAGACAGCTCTGGGGCCAACGTCCTGACTTTC.

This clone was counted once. The CDR3 sequence: CASYGVGGELFF. The DNA of the CDR3 is TGTGCCAGCTACGGGGTTGGCGGGGAGCTGTTTTTT. The chain combines TRBV6-6 with TRBJ2-2, with a tentative D call TRBD2 (5 bases). The V gene's germline CDR1 is MNHNY and CDR2 SVGAGI (reference sequence). V lost 8 bases and J lost 7, with 11 bases in between. This CDR3 region has 12 residues.

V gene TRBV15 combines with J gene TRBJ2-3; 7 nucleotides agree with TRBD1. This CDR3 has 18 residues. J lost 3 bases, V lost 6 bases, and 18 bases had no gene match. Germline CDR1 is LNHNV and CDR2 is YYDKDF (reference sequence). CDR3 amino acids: CATRAWDSRDPGTDTQYF. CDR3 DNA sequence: TGTGCCACCAGAGCCTGGGACAGCCGGGACCCAGGTACAGATACGCAGTATTTT. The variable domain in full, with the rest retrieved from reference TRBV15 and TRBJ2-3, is DAMVIQNPRYQVTQFGKPVTLSCSQTLNHNVMYWYQQKSSQAPKLLFHYYDKDFNNEADTPDNFQSRRPNTSFCFLDIRSPGLGDTAMYLCATRAWDSRDPGTDTQYFGPGTRLTVL.

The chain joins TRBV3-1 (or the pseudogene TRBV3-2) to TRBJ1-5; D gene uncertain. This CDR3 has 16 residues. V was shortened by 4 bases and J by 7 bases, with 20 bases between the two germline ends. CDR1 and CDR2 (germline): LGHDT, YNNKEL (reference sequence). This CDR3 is CASSLGGASVHQPQHF. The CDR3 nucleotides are TGTGCCAGCAGCCTCGGCGGTGCGTCCGTGCACCAGCCCCAGCATTTT.

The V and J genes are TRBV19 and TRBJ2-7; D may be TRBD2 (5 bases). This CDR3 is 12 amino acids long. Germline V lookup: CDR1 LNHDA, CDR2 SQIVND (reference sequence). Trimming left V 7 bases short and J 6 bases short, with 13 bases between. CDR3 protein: CASTLGGGEQYF. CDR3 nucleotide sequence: TGTGCCAGTACCCTCGGAGGAGGCGAGCAGTACTTC.

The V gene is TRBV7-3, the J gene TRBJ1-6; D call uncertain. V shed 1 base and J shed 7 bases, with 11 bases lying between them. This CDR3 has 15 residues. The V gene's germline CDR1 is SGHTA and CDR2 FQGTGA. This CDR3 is CASSLNRGLNSPLHF. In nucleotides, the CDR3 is TGTGCCAGCAGCTTAAATCGCGGATTAAATTCACCCCTCCACTTT.

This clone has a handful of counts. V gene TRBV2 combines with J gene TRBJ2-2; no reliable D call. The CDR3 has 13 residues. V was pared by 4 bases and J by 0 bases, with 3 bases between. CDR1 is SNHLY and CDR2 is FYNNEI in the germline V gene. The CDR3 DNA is TGTGCCAGCAGTGCTCCGAACACCGGGGAGCTGTTTTTT. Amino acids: CASSAPNTGELFF.

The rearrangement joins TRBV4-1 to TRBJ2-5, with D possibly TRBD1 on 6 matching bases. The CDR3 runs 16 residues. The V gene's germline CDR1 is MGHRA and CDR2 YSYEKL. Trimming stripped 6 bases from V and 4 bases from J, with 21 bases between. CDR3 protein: CASREHPGLGGETQYF. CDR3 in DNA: TGCGCCAGCAGGGAACATCCGGGATTAGGGGGAGAGACCCAGTACTTC.

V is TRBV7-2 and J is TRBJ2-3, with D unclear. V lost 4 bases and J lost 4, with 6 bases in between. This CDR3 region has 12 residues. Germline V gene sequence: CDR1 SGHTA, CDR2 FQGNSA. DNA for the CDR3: TGTGCCAGCAGCTCTCCCGCAGATACGCAGTATTTT. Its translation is CASSSPADTQYF.

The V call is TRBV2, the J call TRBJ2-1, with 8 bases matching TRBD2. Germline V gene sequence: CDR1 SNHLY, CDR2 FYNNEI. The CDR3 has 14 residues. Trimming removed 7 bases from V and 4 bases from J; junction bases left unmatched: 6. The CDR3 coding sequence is TGTGCCAGCAAACGGGAGGGAGGGTACAATGAGCAGTTCTTC. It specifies CASKREGGYNEQFF.

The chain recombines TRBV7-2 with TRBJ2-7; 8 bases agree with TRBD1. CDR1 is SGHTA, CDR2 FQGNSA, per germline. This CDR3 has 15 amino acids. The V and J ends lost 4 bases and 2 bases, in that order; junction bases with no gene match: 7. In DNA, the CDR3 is TGTGCCAGCAGCTATGACAGGGGTCCCACCTACGAGCAGTACTTC. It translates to CASSYDRGPTYEQYF.

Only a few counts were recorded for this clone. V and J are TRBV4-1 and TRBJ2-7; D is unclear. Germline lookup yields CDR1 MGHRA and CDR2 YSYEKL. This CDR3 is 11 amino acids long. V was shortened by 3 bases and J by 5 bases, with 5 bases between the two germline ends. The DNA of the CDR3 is TGCGCCAGCAGCCAGAGGCACGAGCAGTACTTC. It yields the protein CASSQRHEQYF.

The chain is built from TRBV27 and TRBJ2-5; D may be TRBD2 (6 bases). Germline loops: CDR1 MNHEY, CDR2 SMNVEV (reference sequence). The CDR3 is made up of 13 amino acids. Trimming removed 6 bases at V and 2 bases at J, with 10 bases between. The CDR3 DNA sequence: TGTGCCAGCAGCTGGGACTGGCAAGAGACCCAGTACTTC. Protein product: CASSWDWQETQYF.

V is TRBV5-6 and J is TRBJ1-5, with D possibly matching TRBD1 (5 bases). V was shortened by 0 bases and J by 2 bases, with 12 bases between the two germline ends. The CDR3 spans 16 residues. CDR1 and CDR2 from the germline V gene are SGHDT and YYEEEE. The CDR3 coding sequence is TGTGCCAGCAGCTTGGGAGCGGGGGTCGGCAATCAGCCCCAGCATTTT. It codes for CASSLGAGVGNQPQHF.

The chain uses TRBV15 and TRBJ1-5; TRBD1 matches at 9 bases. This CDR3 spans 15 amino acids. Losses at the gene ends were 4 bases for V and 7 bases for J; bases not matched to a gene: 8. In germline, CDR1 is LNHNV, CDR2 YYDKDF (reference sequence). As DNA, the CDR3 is TGTGCCACCAGCATAGGGACAGGGAGTACCCAGCCCCAGCATTTT. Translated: CATSIGTGSTQPQHF.

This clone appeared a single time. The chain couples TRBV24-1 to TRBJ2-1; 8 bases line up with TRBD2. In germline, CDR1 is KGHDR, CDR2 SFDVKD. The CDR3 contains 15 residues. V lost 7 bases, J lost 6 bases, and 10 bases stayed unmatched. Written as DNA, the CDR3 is TGTGCCACCAGCTCAAGCGGGAGTACTCGCAATGAGCAGTTCTTC. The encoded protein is CATSSSGSTRNEQFF.

CDR3 protein: CASSPRAVITEAFF. The CDR3 DNA sequence: TGTGCCAGCAGTCCCAGGGCGGTGATCACTGAAGCTTTCTTT. V gene TRBV27 combines with J gene TRBJ1-1; a possible D gene is TRBD1 (5 bases). CDR3 length: 14 residues. Trimming left V 5 bases short and J 4 bases short, with 14 bases between. Germline V gene sequence: CDR1 MNHEY, CDR2 SMNVEV (reference sequence).

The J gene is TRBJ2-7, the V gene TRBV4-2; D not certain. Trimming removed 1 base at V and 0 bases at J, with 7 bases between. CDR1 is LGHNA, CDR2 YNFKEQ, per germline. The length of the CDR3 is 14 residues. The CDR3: CASSQATRSYEQYF. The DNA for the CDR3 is TGTGCCAGCAGCCAAGCTACCCGCTCCTACGAGCAGTACTTC.

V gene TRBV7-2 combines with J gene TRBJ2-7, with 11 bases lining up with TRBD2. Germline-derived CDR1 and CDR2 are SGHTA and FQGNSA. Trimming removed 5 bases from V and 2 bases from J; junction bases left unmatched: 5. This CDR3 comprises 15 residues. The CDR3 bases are TGTGCCAGCAGCCTACTAGCGGGAGCGGCCTACGAGCAGTACTTC. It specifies CASSLLAGAAYEQYF.